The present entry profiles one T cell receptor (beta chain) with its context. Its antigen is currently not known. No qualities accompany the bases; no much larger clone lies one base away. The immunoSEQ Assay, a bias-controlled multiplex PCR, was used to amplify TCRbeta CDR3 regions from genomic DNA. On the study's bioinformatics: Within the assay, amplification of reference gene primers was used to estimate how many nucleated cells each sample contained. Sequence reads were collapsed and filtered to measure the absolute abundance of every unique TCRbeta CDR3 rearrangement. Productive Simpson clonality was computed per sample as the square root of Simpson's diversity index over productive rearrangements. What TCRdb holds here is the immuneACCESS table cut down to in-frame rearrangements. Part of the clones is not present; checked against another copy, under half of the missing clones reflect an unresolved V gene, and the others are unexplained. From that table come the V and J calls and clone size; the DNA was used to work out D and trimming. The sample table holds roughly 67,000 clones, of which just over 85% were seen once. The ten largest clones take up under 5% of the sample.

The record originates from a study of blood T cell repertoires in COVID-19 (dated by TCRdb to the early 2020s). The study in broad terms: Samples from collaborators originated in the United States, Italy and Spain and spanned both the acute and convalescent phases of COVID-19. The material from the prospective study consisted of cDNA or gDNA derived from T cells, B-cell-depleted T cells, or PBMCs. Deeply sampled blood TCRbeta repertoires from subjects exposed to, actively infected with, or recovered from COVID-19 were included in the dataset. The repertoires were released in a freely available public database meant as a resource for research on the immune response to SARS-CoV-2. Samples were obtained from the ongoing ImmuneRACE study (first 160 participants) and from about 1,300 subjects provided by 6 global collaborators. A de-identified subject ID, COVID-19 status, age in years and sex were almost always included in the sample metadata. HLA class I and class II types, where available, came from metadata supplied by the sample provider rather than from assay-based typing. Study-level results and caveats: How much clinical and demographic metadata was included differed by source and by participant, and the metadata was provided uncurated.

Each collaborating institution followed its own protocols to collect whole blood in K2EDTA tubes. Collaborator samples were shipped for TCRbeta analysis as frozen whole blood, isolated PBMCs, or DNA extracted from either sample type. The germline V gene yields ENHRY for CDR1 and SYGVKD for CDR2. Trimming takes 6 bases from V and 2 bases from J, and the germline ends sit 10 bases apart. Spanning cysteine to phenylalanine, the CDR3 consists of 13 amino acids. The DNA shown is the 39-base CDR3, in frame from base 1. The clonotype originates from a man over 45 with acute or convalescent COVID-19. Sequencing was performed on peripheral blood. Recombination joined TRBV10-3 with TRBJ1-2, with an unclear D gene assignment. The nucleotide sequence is TGTGCCATCAGACAACACGGGAACTATGGCTACACCTTC. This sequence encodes CAIRQHGNYGYTF.